What follows are 12 T cell receptor beta chains derived from one specimen sequenced in a study of blood T cell repertoires in COVID-19. Clones were read by immunoSEQ multiplex PCR, and TCRdb kept only the in-frame ones, dropping some. This sample yields 130,000 to 150,000 clones, of which around 72% are seen a single time; approximately 2% belongs to the top ten. The material sequenced was peripheral blood. Source of these receptors: an older woman with acute or convalescent COVID-19.

This clone was recorded a few times. The J gene is TRBJ2-3, the V gene TRBV27; D gene ambiguous. Trimming removed 2 bases from V and 6 bases from J, with 15 bases in between. In germline, CDR1 is MNHEY, CDR2 SMNVEV (reference sequence). This CDR3 contains 15 residues. The DNA for the CDR3 is TGTGCCAGCAGTTTAGAGGTCCCTCCTGTCGATACGCAGTATTTT. Its protein is CASSLEVPPVDTQYF.

The rearrangement joins TRBV3-1 (or the pseudogene TRBV3-2) to TRBJ2-1; TRBD2 matches at 9 bases. The CDR3 has 17 residues. Trimming removed 3 bases from V and 6 bases from J; junction bases left unmatched: 12. The germline CDR1 and CDR2 sequences are LGHDT and YNNKEL (reference sequence). In nucleotides, the CDR3 is TGTGCCAGCAGCCACTTAAGCGGGAGGAGAGGGGTCAATGAGCAGTTCTTC. Protein sequence: CASSHLSGRRGVNEQFF.

The genes are TRBV28 and TRBJ1-5; the D is unclear. The V gene's germline CDR1 is MDHEN and CDR2 SYDVKM. The CDR3 contains 12 residues. V was cut by 2 bases and J by 6 bases, with 5 bases left in between. CDR3: CASSLDSQPQHF. The CDR3 DNA follows: TGTGCCAGCAGTTTAGATAGTCAGCCCCAGCATTTT. Drawing the rest from reference TRBV28 and TRBJ1-5, the complete variable domain is DVKVTQSSRYLVKRTGEKVFLECVQDMDHENMFWYRQDPGLGLRLIYFSYDVKMKEKGDIPEGYSVSREKKERFSLILESASTNQTSMYLCASSLDSQPQHFGDGTRLSIL.

The V and J genes are TRBV27 and TRBJ1-1, with a weak D call TRBD1 (5 bases). This CDR3 has 15 residues. V was clipped by 5 bases and J by 5 bases, with 18 bases between them. Germline loops: CDR1 MNHEY, CDR2 SMNVEV (reference sequence). Here the CDR3 reads CASSPAPLGGTEAFF. The CDR3, as DNA: TGTGCCAGCAGTCCCGCTCCCCTCGGGGGAACTGAAGCTTTCTTT.

The chain joins TRBV7-3 to TRBJ1-1; D is possibly TRBD1 (5 bases). Trimming removed 5 bases at V and 4 bases at J, with 11 bases between. Germline loops: CDR1 SGHTA, CDR2 FQGTGA. CDR3 length equals 13 residues. The CDR3 nucleotides read TGTGCCAGCAGCGGACACGGGGGCACTGAAGCTTTCTTT. Its protein is CASSGHGGTEAFF.

V gene TRBV10-3 combines with J gene TRBJ1-2, with D tentatively TRBD1 (6 bases). The CDR3 sequence is 15 residues long. Germline CDR1 is ENHRY and CDR2 is SYGVKD. V lost 7 bases, J lost 4 bases, and 19 bases lay in between. This chain's CDR3 is CAIKQGDAWSYGYTF. The CDR3 DNA reads as TGTGCCATCAAACAGGGTGACGCTTGGAGCTATGGCTACACCTTC.

The genes are TRBV5-1 and TRBJ2-2, with D maybe TRBD2 (6 bases). The ends were cut back, 4 bases at V and 6 bases at J, with 13 bases in the middle. The germline gives CDR1 SGHRS, CDR2 YFSETQ. CDR3 length equals 14 residues. This chain's CDR3 is CASSDGGSAGELFF. The CDR3 DNA follows: TGCGCCAGCAGCGATGGGGGGTCGGCCGGGGAGCTGTTTTTT.

The V gene is TRBV18, the J gene TRBJ2-7, with TRBD2 identical over 11 bases. Germline CDR1 reads KGHSH; CDR2 reads LQKENI. Losses at the gene ends were 3 bases for V and 0 bases for J; bases not matched to a gene: 1. The CDR3 consists of 15 residues. The DNA of the CDR3 is TGTGCCAGCTCACCGCTAGCGGGAGGCTCCTACGAGCAGTACTTC. Translation gives CASSPLAGGSYEQYF.

J is TRBJ1-2 and V is TRBV28; weak D call: TRBD1 (5 bases). Between the trimmed V and J ends, which lost 7 bases and 2 bases, there was a span of 26 bases. The CDR3 length is 18 residues. The germline CDR1 and CDR2 sequences are MDHEN and SYDVKM. The CDR3 DNA reads TGTGCCAGCACCCATGCGCAGGGCCACCCCTTCTTCAACTATGGCTACACCTTC. Amino acids: CASTHAQGHPFFNYGYTF.

V is TRBV28 and J is TRBJ1-6, with 10 bases fitting TRBD1. Per germline, CDR1 MDHEN and CDR2 SYDVKM. Trimming removed 0 bases from V and 9 bases from J; junction bases left unmatched: 2. CDR3 length: 15 residues. The CDR3 reads CASSLWGQGTSPLHF. CDR3 nucleotide sequence: TGTGCCAGCAGTTTATGGGGACAGGGGACTTCACCCCTCCACTTT.

The rearrangement links TRBV10-2 to TRBJ1-6; 9 positions match TRBD1. Losses at the gene ends were 3 bases for V and 7 bases for J; bases not matched to a gene: 1. This CDR3 region has 14 residues. The V gene's germline CDR1 is WSHSY and CDR2 SAAADI. In DNA form, the CDR3 reads TGCGCCAGCAGTGAAGGGACAGGGAATTCACCCCTCCACTTT. Translating it yields CASSEGTGNSPLHF.

This rearrangement joins TRBV5-1 to TRBJ2-7, with 7 bases lining up with TRBD1. CDR1 and CDR2 from the germline V gene are SGHRS and YFSETQ. The CDR3 spans 14 residues. V lost 2 bases, J lost 7 bases, and 9 bases stayed unmatched. The chain's CDR3 is CASSFNRQGLEQYF. CDR3 nucleotides: TGCGCCAGCAGCTTTAATCGACAGGGCTTAGAGCAGTACTTC.